The rows below give T cell receptor beta chains drawn from one sample of a study of T cells in tuberculosis. Assay used: immunoSEQ multiplex PCR; TCRdb lists only in-frame clones, some missing. Of some 30,000 clones in the sample, around 86% were seen once. The sample here was PBMCs, taken at tuberculosis diagnosis. Source of these receptors: an adult with tuberculosis. Each CDR3 is given with its conserved first and last residue. The D gene is left open where the match is weak. Some rows have no size entry. The others give once, few or many, or a class for an expanded clone.

j_gene | v_gene | abundance | d_gene | CDR3nt | CDR3aa
TRBJ1-2 | TRBV30 | NA | NA | TGTGCCTCGAGAGGGGGATATGGCTACACCTTC | CASRGGYGYTF
TRBJ2-2 | TRBV7-9 | NA | TRBD2 | TGTGCCAGCAGCTTAGCTGGGCGGGAGGGCCGCTACACCGGGGAGCTGTTTTTT | CASSLAGREGRYTGELFF
TRBJ2-3 | TRBV4-2 | NA | NA | TGTGCCAGCAGCCAAGCCGGGAGAGGAGGCACAGATACGCAGTATTTT | CASSQAGRGGTDTQYF
TRBJ1-4 | TRBV28 | few | NA | TGTGCCAGCAGTTTCCGGGGTTCTAATGAAAAACTGTTTTTT | CASSFRGSNEKLFF
TRBJ2-7 | TRBV7-9 | NA | TRBD1 | TGTGCCAGCAGCTCTGACAGGGTCCTTGTTCGCGAGCAGTACTTC | CASSSDRVLVREQYF
TRBJ2-1 | TRBV29-1 | NA | TRBD2 | TGCAGCGTACGGGGGGTAGGAGTCCATGAGCAGTTCTTC | CSVRGVGVHEQFF
TRBJ2-3 | TRBV7-9 | NA | TRBD2 | TGTGCCAGCAGCCCCCCGACTAGCGGGTTACCCCCAGATACGCAGTATTTT | CASSPPTSGLPPDTQYF
TRBJ2-2 | TRBV5-1 | NA | TRBD2 | TGCGCCAGCAGCTTTGAATGGACTAGCGGCAACACCGGGGAGCTGTTTTTT | CASSFEWTSGNTGELFF
TRBJ1-1 | TRBV27 | once | TRBD1 | TGTGCCAGCATCCGGACAGGGGGAACTGAAGCTTTCTTT | CASIRTGGTEAFF
TRBJ2-1 | TRBV27 | NA | NA | TGTGCCAGCAGGCGGGACGCGGCCGCCTACAATGAGCAGTTCTTC | CASRRDAAAYNEQFF
TRBJ1-2 | TRBV30 | NA | TRBD1 | TGTGCCTGGAGTCCAGGGGGTGGTGGCTACACCTTC | CAWSPGGGGYTF
TRBJ1-2 | TRBV13 | NA | TRBD1 | TGTGCCAGCGGCCAGACAGGGGCTAAGGACTATGGCTACACCTTC | CASGQTGAKDYGYTF
TRBJ2-7 | TRBV7-2 | NA | NA | TGTGCCAGCAGCCATGATACAGGAGAGCAGTACTTC | CASSHDTGEQYF
TRBJ1-2 | TRBV28 | NA | TRBD1 | TGTGCCAGCAGAACGACAGGGGACTTCGATGGCTACACCTTC | CASRTTGDFDGYTF
TRBJ2-3 | TRBV5-1 | NA | NA | TGCGCCAGCAGCTTGGATCTTACAGTTAGCACAGATACGCAGTATTTT | CASSLDLTVSTDTQYF
TRBJ2-1 | TRBV10-1 | few | TRBD2 | TGCGCCAGCAGTGACCGGACTAGCGGGACCTCCGTTGAGCAGTTCTTC | CASSDRTSGTSVEQFF
TRBJ1-1 | TRBV30 | NA | NA | TGTGCCTGGAGGTACGAGGGGAACACTGAAGCTTTCTTT | CAWRYEGNTEAFF
TRBJ2-5 | TRBV18 | NA | NA | TGTGCCAGCTCACCGTCCAGCGGACAAGAGACCCAGTACTTC | CASSPSSGQETQYF
TRBJ2-5 | TRBV7-2 | NA | TRBD1 | TGTGCCAGCAGCCCGGGACAGGGGAGAGGAGAGACCCAGTACTTC | CASSPGQGRGETQYF
TRBJ2-1 | TRBV4-1 | NA | TRBD1 | TGCGCCAGCAGCCAACCTACAGGGGGCGATATCAATGAGCAGTTCTTC | CASSQPTGGDINEQFF
TRBJ1-1 | TRBV29-1 | NA | NA | TGCAGCGTTGAAGGTAGCCCAAACACTGAAGCTTTCTTT | CSVEGSPNTEAFF
TRBJ2-7 | TRBV5-8 | NA | TRBD1 | TGTGCCAGCAGCTTTGGTAGGGGGCGCAACGAGCAGTACTTC | CASSFGRGRNEQYF